This T cell receptor (beta chain) was sequenced in a study of blood T cell repertoires in COVID-19. Study-wide background: Specimens from acute and convalescent COVID-19 originated in the United States, Italy and Spain.

Per the original methods: Researchers report that nucleated cell counts were estimated from reference gene primer amplification. The protocol was immunoSEQ multiplex PCR, while the TCRdb copy is restricted to in-frame clones and leaves out a portion. Clone size and the V and J calls come from that table; the DNA yielded D and trimming. The repertoire has approximately 85,000 clones, 86% of them found once; the top ten carry 25% to 35%. Trimming cost V 2 bases and J 2 bases, with 12 bases left between them. This CDR3 has 15 residues. CDR1 SGHTA and CDR2 FQGNSA come from the germline V gene. Sequenced material: peripheral blood. The chain uses TRBV7-2 and TRBJ2-5; maybe TRBD2 (6 bases). This sequence was found in a man aged 50-60 years with active or convalescent COVID-19. CDR3 in amino acids: CASSLPRDLQETQYF. The CDR3 coding sequence is TGTGCCAGCAGCTTACCCCGGGACTTACAAGAGACCCAGTACTTC.